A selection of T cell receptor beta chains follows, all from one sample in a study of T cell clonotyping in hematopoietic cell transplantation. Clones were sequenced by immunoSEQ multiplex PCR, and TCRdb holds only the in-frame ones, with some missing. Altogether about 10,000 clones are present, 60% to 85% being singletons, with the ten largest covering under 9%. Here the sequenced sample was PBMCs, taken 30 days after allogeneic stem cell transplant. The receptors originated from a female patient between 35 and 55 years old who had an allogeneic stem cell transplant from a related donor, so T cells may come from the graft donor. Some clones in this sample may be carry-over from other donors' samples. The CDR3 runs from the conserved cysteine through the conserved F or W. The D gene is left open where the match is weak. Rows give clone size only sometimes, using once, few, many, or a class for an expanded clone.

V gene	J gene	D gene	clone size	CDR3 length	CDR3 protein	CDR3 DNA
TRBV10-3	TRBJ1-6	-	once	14	CATGAENYNSPLHF	TGTGCCACGGGGGCCGAAAACTATAATTCACCCCTCCACTTT
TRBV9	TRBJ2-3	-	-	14	CASSGPPRVDTQYF	TGTGCCAGCAGCGGTCCCCCTAGGGTGGATACGCAGTATTTT
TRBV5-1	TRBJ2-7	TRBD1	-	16	CASSQRPGQGNGEQYF	TGCGCCAGCAGCCAACGACCGGGACAGGGGAATGGCGAGCAGTACTTC
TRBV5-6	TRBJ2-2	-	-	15	CASSLGAGNTGELFF	TGTGCCAGCAGCTTGGGAGCGGGGAACACCGGGGAGCTGTTTTTT
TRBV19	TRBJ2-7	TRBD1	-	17	CASSRSKGAVSSYEQYF	TGTGCCAGTAGTAGGTCGAAGGGGGCGGTGAGCTCCTACGAGCAGTACTTC
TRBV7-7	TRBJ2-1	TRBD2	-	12	CASSLVGGEQFF	TGTGCCAGCAGCTTAGTGGGAGGGGAGCAGTTCTTC
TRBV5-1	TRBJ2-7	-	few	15	CASSPGGGSSYEQYF	TGCGCCAGCAGCCCAGGGGGGGGTAGCTCCTACGAGCAGTACTTC
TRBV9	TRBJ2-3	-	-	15	CASNLRPSSTDTQYF	TGTGCCAGCAACCTAAGACCCTCTAGCACAGATACGCAGTATTTT
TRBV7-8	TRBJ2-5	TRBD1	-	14	CASSTRQGAVTQYF	TGTGCCAGCAGCACACGACAGGGGGCGGTGACCCAGTACTTC
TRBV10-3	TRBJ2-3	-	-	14	CASNLGAGTDTQYF	TGTGCCAGTAACTTGGGGGCGGGCACAGATACGCAGTATTTT